This T cell receptor (beta chain) is drawn from a study of cytomegalovirus exposure and HLA in healthy donors. Only in-frame clones appear in the TCRdb table, and some are missing; sequencing was by immunoSEQ multiplex PCR. The data hold under 85,000 clones, with about 94% observed a single time. Trimming stripped 2 bases from V and 3 bases from J, with 8 bases between. The germline V gene encodes CDR1 MNHNS and CDR2 SASEGT. The CDR3 covers 13 residues. The study drew the donors from its approximately 110-subject validation cohort, separate from the roughly 700-subject first cohort. The table lists this clone with a count of one.

V and J are TRBV6-1 and TRBJ2-7; D is perhaps TRBD2 (5 bases). The TCR comes from a young woman in good health and CMV-seronegative. The material sequenced was PBMCs. CDR3 bases: TGTGCCAGCAGTGAACCACTAGGCTACGAGCAGTACTTC. This sequence encodes CASSEPLGYEQYF.